This paragraph covers one T cell receptor beta chain sequence. No antigen is known for it. At one boundary the junction diverges from the germline segment, which might be a read error. The data were taken from a study of T cell responses to AZD1222 COVID-19 vaccine. Study findings and constraints: The study sampled repertoires only after the peak T cell response.

TCRdb's table, derived via immunoSEQ multiplex PCR, lists solely in-frame clones and lacks some. The sample has 65,000 to 90,000 clones, roughly nine tenths seen once. Germline V gene data show CDR1 as MDHEN and CDR2 as SYDVKM. The CDR3 contains 16 residues. The source of this sequence is an adult who received the AZD1222 COVID-19 vaccine. The chain employs TRBV28 and TRBJ1-6; D gene ambiguous. The material sequenced was peripheral blood, taken 28 days after the second AZD1222 dose. In DNA form, the CDR3 reads TGTGCCAGCACGAGCGGCTTGAGACTCTATAATTCGCCCCTCCACTTT. Translation: CASTSGLRLYNSPLHF.